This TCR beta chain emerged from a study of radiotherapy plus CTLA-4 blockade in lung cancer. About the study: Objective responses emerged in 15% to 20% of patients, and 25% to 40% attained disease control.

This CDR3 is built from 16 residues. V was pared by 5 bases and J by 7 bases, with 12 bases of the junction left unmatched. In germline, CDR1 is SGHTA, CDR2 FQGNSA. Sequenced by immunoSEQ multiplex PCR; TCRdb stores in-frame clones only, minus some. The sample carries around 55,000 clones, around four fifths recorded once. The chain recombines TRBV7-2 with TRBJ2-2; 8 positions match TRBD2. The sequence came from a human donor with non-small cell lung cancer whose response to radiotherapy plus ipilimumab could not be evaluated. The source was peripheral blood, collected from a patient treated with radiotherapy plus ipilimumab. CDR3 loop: CASSGGRGTRVGELFF. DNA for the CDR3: TGTGCCAGCAGCGGGGGGCGGGGGACTAGAGTCGGGGAGCTGTTTTTT.